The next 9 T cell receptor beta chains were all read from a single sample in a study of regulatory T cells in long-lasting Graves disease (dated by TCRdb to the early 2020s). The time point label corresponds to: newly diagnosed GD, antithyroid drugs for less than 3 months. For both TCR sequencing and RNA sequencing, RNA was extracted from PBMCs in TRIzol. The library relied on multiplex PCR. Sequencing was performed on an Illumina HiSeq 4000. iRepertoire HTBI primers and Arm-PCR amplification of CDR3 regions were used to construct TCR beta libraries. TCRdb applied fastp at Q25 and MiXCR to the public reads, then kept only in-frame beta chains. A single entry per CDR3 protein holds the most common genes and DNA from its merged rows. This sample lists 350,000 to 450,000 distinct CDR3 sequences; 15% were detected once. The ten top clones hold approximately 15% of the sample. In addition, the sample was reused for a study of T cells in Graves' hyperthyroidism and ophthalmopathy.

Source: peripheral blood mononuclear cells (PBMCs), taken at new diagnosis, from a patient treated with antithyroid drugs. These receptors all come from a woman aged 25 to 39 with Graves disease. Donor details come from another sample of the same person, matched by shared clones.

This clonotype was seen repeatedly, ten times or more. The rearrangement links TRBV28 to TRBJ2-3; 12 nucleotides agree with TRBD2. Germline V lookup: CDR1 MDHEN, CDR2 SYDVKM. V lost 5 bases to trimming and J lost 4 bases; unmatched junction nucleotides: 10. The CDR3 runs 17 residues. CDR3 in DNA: TGTGCCAGCAGTACTCGACTAGCGGGAGAGGGACCAGATACGCAGTATTTT. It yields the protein CASSTRLAGEGPDTQYF.

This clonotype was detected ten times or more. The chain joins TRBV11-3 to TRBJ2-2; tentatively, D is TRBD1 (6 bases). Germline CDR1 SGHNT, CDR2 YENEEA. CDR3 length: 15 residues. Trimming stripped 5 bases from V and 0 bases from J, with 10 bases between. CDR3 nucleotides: TGTGCCAGCAGCCCCAGGGGACCGAACACCGGGGAGCTGTTTTTT. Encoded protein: CASSPRGPNTGELFF.

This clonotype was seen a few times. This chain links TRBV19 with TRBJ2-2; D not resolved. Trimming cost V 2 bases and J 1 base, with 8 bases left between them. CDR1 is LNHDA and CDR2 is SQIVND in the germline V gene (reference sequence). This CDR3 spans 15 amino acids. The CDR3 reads CASSITKGNTGELFF. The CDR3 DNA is TGTGCCAGTAGTATAACGAAGGGGAACACCGGGGAGCTGTTTTTT.

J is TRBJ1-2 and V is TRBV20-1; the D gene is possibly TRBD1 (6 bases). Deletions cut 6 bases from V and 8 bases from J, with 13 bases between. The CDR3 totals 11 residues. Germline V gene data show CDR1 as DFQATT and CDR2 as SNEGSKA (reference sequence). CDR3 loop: CSALNRVGYTF. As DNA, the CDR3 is TGCAGTGCCTTAAACAGGGTCGGCTACACCTTC.

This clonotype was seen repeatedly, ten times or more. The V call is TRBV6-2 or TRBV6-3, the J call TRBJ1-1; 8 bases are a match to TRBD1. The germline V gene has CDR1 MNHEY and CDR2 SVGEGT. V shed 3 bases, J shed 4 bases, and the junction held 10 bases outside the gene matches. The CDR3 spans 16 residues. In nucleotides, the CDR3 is TGTGCCAGCAGTTATGAACAGGGGGAAGGTATCACTGAAGCTTTCTTT. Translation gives CASSYEQGEGITEAFF.

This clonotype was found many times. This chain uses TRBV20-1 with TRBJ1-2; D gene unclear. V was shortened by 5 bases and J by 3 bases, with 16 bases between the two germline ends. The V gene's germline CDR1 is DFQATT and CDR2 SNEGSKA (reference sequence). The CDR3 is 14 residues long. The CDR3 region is CSALREDTDYGYTF. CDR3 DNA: TGCAGTGCTTTACGGGAAGATACCGACTATGGCTACACCTTC.

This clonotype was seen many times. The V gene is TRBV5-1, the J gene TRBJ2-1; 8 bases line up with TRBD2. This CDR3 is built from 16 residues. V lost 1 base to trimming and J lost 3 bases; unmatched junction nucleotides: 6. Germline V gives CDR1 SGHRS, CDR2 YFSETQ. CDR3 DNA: TGCGCCAGCAGCTTGTGGACTAGCCGACGCTACAATGAGCAGTTCTTC. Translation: CASSLWTSRRYNEQFF.

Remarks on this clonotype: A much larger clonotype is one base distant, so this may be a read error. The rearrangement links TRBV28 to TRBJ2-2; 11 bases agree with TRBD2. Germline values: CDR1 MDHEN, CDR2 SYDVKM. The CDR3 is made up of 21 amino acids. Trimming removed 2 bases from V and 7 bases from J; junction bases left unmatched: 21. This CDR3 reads CASSLSLAGGLQGRFLGELFF. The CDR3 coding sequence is TGTGCCAGCAGTTTAAGTCTAGCGGGAGGCCTCCAGGGGCGTTTCCTCGGGGAGCTGTTTTTT.

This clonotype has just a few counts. DNA for the CDR3: TGTGCCAGCAGCATTGGACTCCAGGAGGCAGATACGCAGTATTTT. This codes for CASSIGLQEADTQYF. The genes are TRBV7-2 and TRBJ2-3, with a possible D match to TRBD2 (5 bases). The CDR3 has 15 residues. Germline V gene data show CDR1 as SGHTA and CDR2 as FQGNSA. Trimming removed 5 bases at V and 4 bases at J, with 16 bases between.